Given below is one T cell receptor beta chain in context. Its cognate antigen is unknown. The data originate from a study of vaccination and CD4 T cells after COVID-19. Study summary: Overlapping peptides covering the spike proteins of SARS-CoV-2, HCoV-NL63, HCoV-OC43 and HCoV-229E were added to stimulate cells.

The CDR3 consists of 15 residues. Time point here: late sampling 161 to 241 days after vaccination in a few convalescent patients. The treatment denotes: approximately nine-day PBMC culture with coronavirus spike peptide pools or control peptides (ViraFEST assay). Cultured CD4+ T-cell DNA underwent Oncomine TCR Beta short-read sequencing. Investigators isolated genomic DNA from cultured CD4+ T cells. TCRdb re-called the PCR reads with MiXCR, one entry per CDR3 protein. The data hold tens of thousands of distinct CDR3 sequences, with 35% observed a single time. The chain employs TRBV21-1 and TRBJ2-7; the listed D gene, TRBD1, was not tested against the DNA. TRBV21-1 is assigned pseudogene status. Sequenced here: CD4+ T cells from blood, cultured in vitro, sampled about 7 months after SARS-CoV-2 vaccination. This sequence was found in a human donor who had recovered from COVID-19. CDR3 residues: CASMIRDNYSYEQYF. CDR3 DNA sequence: TGTGCCAGCATGATAAGGGACAACTACTCCTACGAGCAGTACTTC.